A selection of T cell receptor beta chains follows, all from one sample in a study of T-cell reconstitution after alpha-beta-depleted transplantation in children. Using its own MiXCR run on the PCR reads, TCRdb lists one record per CDR3 protein. Of roughly 70,000 distinct CDR3 sequences detected, roughly 4.9% appear once; the ten largest clones hold approximately 17%. The specimen comprised PBMCs, mostly from graft donor cells, sampled 180 days after TCRalphabeta/CD19-depleted stem cell transplant. Every receptor here comes from a boy in the first two years of life who had a stem cell transplant for acute myeloid leukemia, so the T cells may come from the graft donor. CDR3s include the opening cysteine and the closing phenylalanine or tryptophan. The D gene is left open where the match is weak. Part of the rows lack a size; the others show once, few, many or a class for expanded clones.

V gene: TRBV18
clone size: many
J gene: TRBJ1-3
D gene: TRBD1
CDR3 DNA: TGTGCCAGCTCACCTACAGGGGCCAGGACTGGAAACACCATATATTTT
CDR3 protein: CASSPTGARTGNTIYF

V gene: TRBV11-2
clone size: many
J gene: TRBJ1-5
D gene: -
CDR3 DNA: TGTGCCAGCAGCTTAGGTCCTAGAGGGCAGCCCCAGCATTTT
CDR3 protein: CASSLGPRGQPQHF

V gene: TRBV5-1
clone size: many
J gene: TRBJ1-1
D gene: -
CDR3 DNA: TGCGCCAGCAGCTCCATCTTAGGCAGCCACACTGAAGCTTTCTTT
CDR3 protein: CASSSILGSHTEAFF

V gene: TRBV5-6
clone size: many
J gene: TRBJ2-5
D gene: -
CDR3 DNA: TGTGCCAGCAGCTCCGGAACCGTACAAGAGACCCAGTACTTC
CDR3 protein: CASSSGTVQETQYF

V gene: TRBV12-3/TRBV12-4
clone size: many
J gene: TRBJ2-5
D gene: -
CDR3 DNA: TGTGCCAGCGGGCGCAGTCAAGAGACCCAGTACTTC
CDR3 protein: CASGRSQETQYF

V gene: TRBV5-1
clone size: many
J gene: TRBJ2-3
D gene: -
CDR3 DNA: TGCGCCAGCAGCTTAAGTGGTGCAGATACGCAGTATTTT
CDR3 protein: CASSLSGADTQYF

V gene: TRBV29-1
clone size: many
J gene: TRBJ2-3
D gene: TRBD2
CDR3 DNA: TGCAGCGTTAAGGGACTAGCGGCCTCTAGCACAGATACGCAGTATTTT
CDR3 protein: CSVKGLAASSTDTQYF

V gene: TRBV20-1
clone size: many
J gene: TRBJ2-1
D gene: TRBD2
CDR3 DNA: TGCAGTGCTCCGACTAGCGGGGCCTCGAGCTCCTACAATGAGCAGTTCTTC
CDR3 protein: CSAPTSGASSSYNEQFF

V gene: TRBV20-1
clone size: many
J gene: TRBJ2-5
D gene: -
CDR3 DNA: TGCAGTGCTAGAGATCTCAAGGCAGGAATTGAGACCCAGTACTTC
CDR3 protein: CSARDLKAGIETQYF

V gene: TRBV4-1
clone size: many
J gene: TRBJ1-4
D gene: -
CDR3 DNA: TGCGCCAGCAGCCAAGGGGACTCAACTAATGAAAAACTGTTTTTT
CDR3 protein: CASSQGDSTNEKLFF

V gene: TRBV7-9
clone size: many
J gene: TRBJ2-2
D gene: -
CDR3 DNA: TGTGCCAGCAGCATCATGGCGGGGGAGCTGTTTTTT
CDR3 protein: CASSIMAGELFF

V gene: TRBV20-1
clone size: -
J gene: TRBJ1-5
D gene: -
CDR3 DNA: TGCAGTGCTAGAAGGAGTTTAGGCAATCAGCCCCAGCATTTT
CDR3 protein: CSARRSLGNQPQHF

V gene: TRBV7-2
clone size: -
J gene: TRBJ2-1
D gene: -
CDR3 DNA: TGTGCCAGCAGCTTAGATGGGGGCTCCTACAATGAGCAGTTATTC
CDR3 protein: CASSLDGGSYNEQLF

V gene: TRBV6-1
clone size: few
J gene: TRBJ2-1
D gene: -
CDR3 DNA: TGTGCCAGCAGCTGCGGGCGGGACAGTTCCTACAATGAGCAGTTCTTC
CDR3 protein: CASSCGRDSSYNEQFF

V gene: TRBV6-1
clone size: many
J gene: TRBJ2-7
D gene: -
CDR3 DNA: TGTGCCAGCAGCGCTACAGGGCACCCGACTAGGGAGCAGTACTTC
CDR3 protein: CASSATGHPTREQYF

V gene: TRBV6-1
clone size: -
J gene: TRBJ1-2
D gene: -
CDR3 DNA: TGTGCCAGCAGTCGGTTATCAGGCTATGGCTACACCTTC
CDR3 protein: CASSRLSGYGYTF

V gene: TRBV5-1
clone size: many
J gene: TRBJ2-1
D gene: -
CDR3 DNA: TGCGCCAGCAGCTTGGGTCTAGGGAATGAGCAGTTCTTC
CDR3 protein: CASSLGLGNEQFF

V gene: TRBV6-1
clone size: many
J gene: TRBJ1-2
D gene: -
CDR3 DNA: TGTGCCAGCAGGGCTGGAGGATCGGGGGGCTATGGCTACACCTTC
CDR3 protein: CASRAGGSGGYGYTF

V gene: TRBV7-9
clone size: many
J gene: TRBJ2-2
D gene: -
CDR3 DNA: TGTGCCAGCCAGCTCGGGACACCGAACACCGGGGAGCTGTTTTTT
CDR3 protein: CASQLGTPNTGELFF

V gene: TRBV19
clone size: -
J gene: TRBJ2-4
D gene: -
CDR3 DNA: TGTGCCAGTACGGGACAAAACATTGGCGTTCAGTACTTC
CDR3 protein: CASTGQNIGVQYF

V gene: TRBV12-3/TRBV12-4
clone size: many
J gene: TRBJ2-1
D gene: TRBD2
CDR3 DNA: TGTGCCAGCAGTTTGTGGCGGGGGGCGAGCTCCTACAATGAGCAGTTCTTC
CDR3 protein: CASSLWRGASSYNEQFF

V gene: TRBV4-3
clone size: few
J gene: TRBJ2-1
D gene: -
CDR3 DNA: TGCGCCAGCAGCCAAGAGGAGAGGGGCAATGAGCAGTTCTTC
CDR3 protein: CASSQEERGNEQFF

V gene: TRBV2
clone size: many
J gene: TRBJ2-3
D gene: -
CDR3 DNA: TGTGCCAGCAGTGAGCCGGGACACCGCACAGATACGCAGTATTTT
CDR3 protein: CASSEPGHRTDTQYF

V gene: TRBV6-4
clone size: many
J gene: TRBJ2-3
D gene: -
CDR3 DNA: TGTGCCAGCAGCGGACTGTTCACAGATACGCAGTATTTT
CDR3 protein: CASSGLFTDTQYF

V gene: TRBV7-3
clone size: many
J gene: TRBJ2-7
D gene: TRBD1
CDR3 DNA: TGTGCCAGCAGCTCAAACAGGGGGGACAACGAGCAGTACTTC
CDR3 protein: CASSSNRGDNEQYF

V gene: TRBV29-1
clone size: many
J gene: TRBJ2-7
D gene: -
CDR3 DNA: TGCAGCGTTTCGGGGGCACTAAGCTACGAGCAGTACTTC
CDR3 protein: CSVSGALSYEQYF

V gene: TRBV6-1
clone size: many
J gene: TRBJ1-2
D gene: -
CDR3 DNA: TGTGCCAGCAGTGCCCGACGGGAAAGTGGCTACACCTTC
CDR3 protein: CASSARRESGYTF

V gene: TRBV28
clone size: many
J gene: TRBJ1-2
D gene: -
CDR3 DNA: TGTGCCAGCACTCTGGGGGCTACTAACTATGGCTACACCTTC
CDR3 protein: CASTLGATNYGYTF

V gene: TRBV24-1
clone size: many
J gene: TRBJ2-4
D gene: -
CDR3 DNA: TGTGCCACCAGTGATTTGCCTACACTGAGGGGACTCCCCGAAAACATTCAGTACTTC
CDR3 protein: CATSDLPTLRGLPENIQYF

V gene: TRBV19
clone size: many
J gene: TRBJ2-1
D gene: -
CDR3 DNA: TGTGCCAGTAGTATAGATCACAGGGAAGGTGAGCAGTTCTTC
CDR3 protein: CASSIDHREGEQFF

V gene: TRBV12-3/TRBV12-4
clone size: many
J gene: TRBJ2-1
D gene: -
CDR3 DNA: TGTGCCAGCAGTTTGGTCTATGAGCAGTTCTTC
CDR3 protein: CASSLVYEQFF

V gene: TRBV18
clone size: many
J gene: TRBJ1-2
D gene: -
CDR3 DNA: TGTGCCAGCTCCCTAGGGACGGGGACCTATGGCTACACCTTC
CDR3 protein: CASSLGTGTYGYTF

V gene: TRBV23-1
clone size: -
J gene: TRBJ2-5
D gene: -
CDR3 DNA: TGCGCCAGCAGTCAAAGGTCAGGGGAGGAGACCCAGTACTTC
CDR3 protein: CASSQRSGEETQYF

V gene: TRBV5-1
clone size: many
J gene: TRBJ2-3
D gene: TRBD2
CDR3 DNA: TGCGCCAGCAGCCGGGAGGGATCAGGCTCAACCACAGATACGCAGTATTTT
CDR3 protein: CASSREGSGSTTDTQYF

V gene: TRBV7-6
clone size: many
J gene: TRBJ2-2
D gene: -
CDR3 DNA: TGTGCCAGCAGCCGATTCGGGGGCCAAGGGAACACCGAGGAGCTGTTTTTT
CDR3 protein: CASSRFGGQGNTEELFF

V gene: TRBV7-2
clone size: many
J gene: TRBJ2-5
D gene: TRBD2
CDR3 DNA: TGTGCCAGCAGCTTAAGTCTAGCGGGGGGAAGAGAGACCCAGTACTTC
CDR3 protein: CASSLSLAGGRETQYF

V gene: TRBV28
clone size: many
J gene: TRBJ1-5
D gene: -
CDR3 DNA: TGTGCCAGCAGTTTGGGAGGGTATAGCAATCAGCCCCAGCATTTT
CDR3 protein: CASSLGGYSNQPQHF

V gene: TRBV6-6
clone size: many
J gene: TRBJ1-1
D gene: -
CDR3 DNA: TGTGCCAGCACGGATGGGAGGCCTGAAGCTTTCTTT
CDR3 protein: CASTDGRPEAFF

V gene: TRBV28
clone size: -
J gene: TRBJ1-3
D gene: -
CDR3 DNA: TGTGCCATCGGCGCTGGGCTCCTCTCCTCTGGAAACACCATATATTTT
CDR3 protein: CAIGAGLLSSGNTIYF

V gene: TRBV5-1
clone size: many
J gene: TRBJ2-3
D gene: -
CDR3 DNA: TGCGCCAGCAGCACTGACGGGGACCCTAGCACAGATACGCAGTATTTT
CDR3 protein: CASSTDGDPSTDTQYF

V gene: TRBV6-1
clone size: -
J gene: TRBJ2-3
D gene: TRBD2
CDR3 DNA: TGTGCCAGCAGGGGGAGCGGGGAAGGAGATACGCAGTATTTT
CDR3 protein: CASRGSGEGDTQYF

V gene: TRBV12-3/TRBV12-4
clone size: many
J gene: TRBJ1-5
D gene: TRBD1
CDR3 DNA: TGTGCCAGCAGTCCAGGACAGGGCGACGGGCCCCAGCATTTT
CDR3 protein: CASSPGQGDGPQHF

V gene: TRBV24-1
clone size: many
J gene: TRBJ2-2
D gene: TRBD1
CDR3 DNA: TGTGCCACCAGTGACCAGGGGACAGCGAACACCGGGGAGCTGTTTTTT
CDR3 protein: CATSDQGTANTGELFF